The entry that follows covers one T cell receptor (beta chain) sequence. Its antigen has not been determined. No per-base quality is available; no much larger clone lies one base away. This specimen belongs to a study of blood T cell repertoires in COVID-19 (dated by TCRdb to 2020 to 2021). Some background on the complete study: Samples from collaborators originated in the United States, Italy and Spain and spanned both the acute and convalescent phases of COVID-19. The material from the prospective study consisted of cDNA or gDNA derived from T cells, B-cell-depleted T cells, or PBMCs. Deeply sampled blood TCRbeta repertoires from subjects exposed to, actively infected with, or recovered from COVID-19 were included in the dataset. The repertoires were released in a freely available public database intended as a resource for research on the immune response to SARS-CoV-2. The samples were drawn from the first 160 participants of the ongoing ImmuneRACE study and from about 1,200 subjects provided by 6 global collaborators. Nearly every sample came with metadata listing a de-identified subject ID, COVID-19 status, age in years and sex. HLA class I and class II types, where available, came from metadata supplied by the sample provider rather than from assay-based typing. Paper-wide results and their limitations: The amount of clinical and demographic metadata varied by source and participant and was provided uncurated.

The collaborating institutions used their own protocols to collect whole blood in K2EDTA tubes. Collaborator samples were shipped for TCRbeta analysis as frozen whole blood, isolated PBMCs, or DNA extracted from either sample type. TCRbeta CDR3 regions were amplified from genomic DNA by means of the immunoSEQ Assay, a bias-controlled multiplex PCR. The study's processing was this. The number of nucleated cells in each sample was estimated by amplification of reference gene primers within the assay. To quantify the absolute abundance of each unique TCRbeta CDR3 rearrangement, sequence reads were collapsed and filtered. Productive Simpson clonality was computed per sample as the square root of Simpson's diversity index over productive rearrangements. In its TCRdb copy, this immuneACCESS table keeps in-frame sequences only and misses some clones. Where compared with another copy, unresolved V genes explain less than half of these, and the others have no known cause. V, J and clone size derive from that table, while D and trimming were established from the DNA sequence. Counted in this sample were 75,000 to 90,000 clones; 86% of them appeared once. The top ten clones comprise approximately 8.1% of the sample.

The CDR3 numbers 16 residues from cysteine through phenylalanine. Of the read, only the CDR3 DNA is kept; its 48 bases are in frame from base 1. Looking up the germline V gene yields CDR1 MGHRA and CDR2 YSYEKL. V is pared back by 4 bases and J by 1 base, with 16 bases lying between the germline termini. This chain is built from TRBV4-1 and TRBJ1-1; a weak D assignment points to TRBD1 (5 bases agree). The source material was peripheral blood. This clonotype was sampled from a man aged 50 to 59 with active COVID-19. The DNA sequence follows: TGCGCCAGCAGCCCCCACGACCCGACAGCGAACACTGAAGCTTTCTTT. This sequence encodes CASSPHDPTANTEAFF.